A single sample gave rise to the 24 T cell receptor beta chains below, sequenced in a study of molecular identifiers for immune sequencing clone quantification. Using its own MiXCR run on the PCR reads, TCRdb lists one record per CDR3 protein. The table has approximately 680,000 distinct CDR3 sequences, about 25% seen once. The sequencing input was naive CD8+ T cells from blood, with Jurkat cell RNA spiked in. Noted subset: FACS-sorted CD8+CD4-CCR7+CD45RA+ naive T cells. The receptors were sampled from a human donor in good health. Some libraries in this study had Jurkat cell RNA spiked in.

This clonotype was picked up a small number of times. This chain links TRBV27 with TRBJ2-7, with TRBD1 identical over 11 bases. This CDR3 comprises 15 residues. Losses at the gene ends were 5 bases for V and 3 bases for J; bases not matched to a gene: 6. Germline values: CDR1 MNHEY, CDR2 SMNVEV (reference sequence). DNA of the CDR3: TGTGCCAGCAGTCCTGGGACAGGGGGGAACTACGAGCAGTACTTC. This sequence encodes CASSPGTGGNYEQYF.

In regard to this clonotype: This clone may be a read error of a much larger clone one base away. The gene calls are TRBV9 and TRBJ2-2; 11 bases fit TRBD1. The germline V gene has CDR1 SGDLS and CDR2 YYNGEE. CDR3 size: 18 residues. The chain's CDR3 is CASSVGTGQGARTGEPFF. The CDR3 DNA follows: TGTGCCAGCAGCGTAGGCACAGGACAGGGGGCGAGGACCGGGGAGCCGTTTTTT.

This clonotype was detected ten times or more. The chain carries TRBV4-3 and TRBJ2-7, with 9 bases lining up with TRBD1. Per germline, CDR1 LGHNA and CDR2 YSLEER. Germline trimming cut 0 bases from V and 3 bases from J; bases unmatched to any gene: 6. The CDR3 is 16 residues long. The CDR3 bases are TGCGCCAGCAGCCAAGACGCCGGGACAGGGAGCTACGAGCAGTACTTC. It is translated as CASSQDAGTGSYEQYF.

Ten or more counts support this clonotype. The gene calls are TRBV5-6 and TRBJ2-2, with TRBD2 identical over 13 bases. This CDR3 contains 19 residues. After removal of 2 bases from V and 4 bases from J, the junction contained 11 bases not matched to a gene. Germline lookup yields CDR1 SGHDT and CDR2 YYEEEE. The CDR3 DNA reads as TGTGCCAGCAGCTTACGGACTAGCGGGGGATTTGCGGTCACCGGGGAGCTGTTTTTT. This codes for CASSLRTSGGFAVTGELFF. Complete variable domain (other parts from reference TRBV5-6 and TRBJ2-2): DAGVTQSPTHLIKTRGQQVTLRCSPKSGHDTVSWYQQALGQGPQFIFQYYEEEERQRGNFPDRFSGHQFPNYSSELNVNALLLGDSALYLCASSLRTSGGFAVTGELFFGEGSRLTVL.

About this clonotype: A much more abundant neighbour one base away suggests this may be a read error. The chain joins TRBV7-9 to TRBJ2-1; D remains unclear. Trimming removed 5 bases at V and 10 bases at J, with 12 bases between. CDR3 size: 12 residues. Germline CDR1 and CDR2: SEHNR and FQNEAQ (reference sequence). This chain's CDR3 is CASSRYSTEQFF. In DNA form, the CDR3 reads TGTGCCAGCAGCCGTTACTCTACCGAGCAGTTCTTC.

Notes on this clonotype: A much larger clone differs from this one at a single base, so this may be a read error. The conserved closing phenylalanine or tryptophan is absent in this CDR3, likely reflecting a read error. The genes are TRBV20-1 and TRBJ2-7, with 9 bases lining up with TRBD1. There are 12 residues in the CDR3. The V gene end was trimmed by 5 bases and the J gene end by 5 bases; junction bases not matched to a gene: 4. Germline V gene lookup returns CDR1 DFQATT and CDR2 SNEGSKA (reference sequence). Written as DNA, the CDR3 is TGCAGTGCTGGACAGGGGCCCCACGAGCAGTACCTC. It encodes CSAGQGPHEQYL.

V gene TRBV6-2 or TRBV6-3 combines with J gene TRBJ1-5; no reliable D call. Trimming removed 2 bases from V and 5 bases from J, with 4 bases in between. Germline V gives CDR1 MNHEY, CDR2 SVGEGT. This CDR3 has 12 amino acids. CDR3 coding DNA: TGTGCCAGCAGTTACCTGGATCAGCCCCAGCATTTT. Translated: CASSYLDQPQHF.

The sample holds a few counts of this clonotype. The chain carries TRBV7-9 and TRBJ1-1; 11 positions agree with TRBD1. The CDR3 covers 18 residues. J gave up 4 bases and V 3 bases, and 13 bases lay outside the gene matches. Germline CDR1 reads SEHNR; CDR2 reads FQNEAQ (reference sequence). In DNA, the CDR3 is TGTGCCAGCAGCTTTGGACAGGGGGCGTACGGGTATGGCACTGAAGCTTTCTTT. This translates into CASSFGQGAYGYGTEAFF. Full variable domain (remainder filled in from reference TRBV7-9 and TRBJ1-1): DTGVSQNPRHKITKRGQNVTFRCDPISEHNRLYWYRQTLGQGPEFLTYFQNEAQLEKSRLLSDRFSAERPKGSFSTLEIQRTEQGDSAMYLCASSFGQGAYGYGTEAFFGQGTRLTVV.

This clonotype was observed a handful of times. The rearrangement joins TRBV18 to TRBJ2-2, with 10 nucleotides matching TRBD2. The trim removed 1 base at V and 0 bases at J, leaving 11 bases unmatched. The CDR3 extends over 20 amino acids. The germline V gene encodes CDR1 KGHSH and CDR2 LQKENI. In DNA form, the CDR3 reads TGTGCCAGCTCACCACTCTTTACGATTAGCGGGAGGACGAACACCGGGGAGCTGTTTTTT. Translating gives CASSPLFTISGRTNTGELFF.

A note on this clonotype: At one of its ends the junction is not consistent with the germline gene, which may arise from a read error. The chain is built from TRBV9 and TRBJ2-4; TRBD2 might be the D (5 bases). The CDR3 covers 16 residues. Germline assignment: CDR1 SGDLS and CDR2 YYNGEE. The CDR3 loop is CASSVGSTLAKNVQYF. The CDR3 nucleotides read TGTGCCAGCAGCGTAGGGAGCACCCTAGCCAAAAACGTTCAGTACTTC.

The chain has TRBV4-1 and TRBJ2-7, with 12 bases fitting TRBD1. Unmatched junction bases numbered 3, after V lost 0 bases and J lost 6 bases. Per the germline V gene, CDR1 is MGHRA and CDR2 is YSYEKL. The CDR3 runs to 15 residues. CDR3 sequence: CASSQDGTGGLEQYF. Here the CDR3 DNA reads TGCGCCAGCAGCCAAGATGGGACAGGGGGCCTCGAGCAGTACTTC.

A word on this clonotype: Mismatch with germline at one junction end may stem from a read error. J is TRBJ1-1 and V is TRBV18; a possible D gene is TRBD1 (6 bases). The CDR3 covers 14 residues. Germline V CDR1 and CDR2: KGHSH, LQKENI. The CDR3 bases are TGTCCCAGCTCACCGACAGGACCGAACACTGAAGCTTTCTTT. It is translated as CPSSPTGPNTEAFF.

Concerning this clonotype itself: This could be a read error, since a much larger clone is one nucleotide away. The chain links TRBV13 to TRBJ1-5; no definite D call. This CDR3 has 14 residues. The germline V gene encodes CDR1 PRHDT and CDR2 FYEKMQ (reference sequence). V was pared by 5 bases and J by 1 base, with 9 bases between. CDR3 nucleotides: TGTGCCAGCAGCGCAGACGGAAGCAATCAGCCCCAGCATTTT. Its translation is CASSADGSNQPQHF.

On this clonotype itself: With a much larger clone just one base away, this may be a read error. The V and J genes are TRBV14 and TRBJ1-4, with unresolved D. CDR3 length: 16 residues. CDR1 is SGHDN, CDR2 FVKESK, per germline. The CDR3, as DNA: TGTGCCAGCCGCCAAGAATTCCCCGTGGCTAATGAAAAACTGTTTTTT. The encoded protein is CASRQEFPVANEKLFF. The full variable domain, completed using reference TRBV14 and TRBJ1-4, is EAGVTQFPSHSVIEKGQTVTLRCDPISGHDNLYWYRRVMGKEIKFLLHFVKESKQDESGMPNNRFLAERTGGTYSTLKVQPAELEDSGVYFCASRQEFPVANEKLFFGSGTQLSVL.

In its sample, this clonotype was seen many times. This chain links TRBV5-6 with TRBJ2-3; 7 nucleotides line up with TRBD2. There are 16 residues in the CDR3. Germline V gene lookup returns CDR1 SGHDT and CDR2 YYEEEE. Germline trimming cut 1 base from V and 2 bases from J; bases unmatched to any gene: 7. The CDR3 coding sequence is TGTGCCAGCAGCTTGTCGCCAGCGGGATTCACAGATACGCAGTATTTT. It yields the protein CASSLSPAGFTDTQYF.

To note about this clonotype: A read error may explain this, as a much larger clone is one base away. This chain connects TRBV20-1 to TRBJ2-7; TRBD1 aligns across 9 bases. Germline CDR1 reads DFQATT; CDR2 reads SNEGSKA (reference sequence). The V gene end was trimmed by 0 bases and the J gene end by 5 bases; junction bases not matched to a gene: 5. The CDR3 covers 14 residues. The CDR3 reads CSARDLNRGHEQYF. The CDR3 bases are TGCAGTGCTAGAGATCTAAACAGGGGGCACGAGCAGTACTTC.

At least ten counts were recorded for this clonotype. The chain recombines TRBV7-6 with TRBJ1-4; D is perhaps TRBD1 (6 bases). V lost 1 base, J lost 5 bases, and 8 bases lay in between. Germline V gene sequence: CDR1 SGHVS, CDR2 FNYEAQ. The CDR3 has 14 residues. The CDR3 sequence: CASSLGGGNEKLFF. In nucleotides, the CDR3 is TGTGCCAGCAGCTTAGGAGGGGGAAATGAAAAACTGTTTTTT.

The rearrangement uses TRBV6-2 or TRBV6-3 and TRBJ1-5; 7 nucleotides agree with TRBD1. The CDR3 covers 19 residues. Germline CDR1 MNHEY, CDR2 SVGEGT. V lost 2 bases and J lost 0; bases outside the gene matches: 13. The CDR3 loop reads CASSYARRTGSYSNQPQHF. CDR3 nucleotide sequence: TGTGCCAGCAGTTACGCGAGGAGGACAGGCAGCTATAGCAATCAGCCCCAGCATTTT.

A word on this clonotype: A much larger clone lies one base from this, so it may be a read error. This chain joins TRBV7-9 and TRBJ2-4, with a weak D call TRBD2 (5 bases). The V end lost 5 bases, the J end lost 8 bases, and 10 bases lay between the germline ends. The CDR3 has 12 amino acids. Germline V gene sequence: CDR1 SEHNR, CDR2 FQNEAQ (reference sequence). CDR3 in DNA: TGTGCCAGCAGCCCTTGGGGAGACATTCAGTACTTC. Translated, it gives CASSPWGDIQYF. Using reference TRBV7-9 and TRBJ2-4 for the parts outside the CDR3, the full variable domain is DTGVSQNPRHKITKRGQNVTFRCDPISEHNRLYWYRQTLGQGPEFLTYFQNEAQLEKSRLLSDRFSAERPKGSFSTLEIQRTEQGDSAMYLCASSPWGDIQYFGAGTRLSVL.

A word on this clonotype: It may be a read error: a sequence one base away is much more abundant. V usage is TRBV4-1 and J usage is TRBJ2-3; 9 nucleotides align to TRBD2. Trimming cost V 3 bases and J 5 bases; bases outside gene matches: 6. The length of the CDR3 is 15 residues. The germline V gene encodes CDR1 MGHRA and CDR2 YSYEKL. This chain's CDR3 is CASSHLQAGGDTQYF. Here the CDR3 DNA reads TGCGCCAGCAGCCACCTCCAAGCGGGGGGAGATACGCAGTATTTT.

This clonotype has more than one count but fewer than ten. This chain links TRBV25-1 with TRBJ2-1; TRBD2 might be the D (5 bases). CDR3 size: 16 residues. The germline V and J ends were trimmed by 2 bases and 8 bases, with 19 bases remaining between them. Germline V CDR1 and CDR2: MGHDK, SYGVNS. CDR3 nucleotides: TGTGCCAGCAGTGAAATGAGGGAAAGTAGCGTGGATGAGCAGTTCTTC. This codes for CASSEMRESSVDEQFF.

There are many counts of this clonotype. The rearrangement links TRBV24-1 to TRBJ2-2, with 7 bases matching TRBD2. The CDR3 totals 17 residues. Germline V lookup: CDR1 KGHDR, CDR2 SFDVKD. Trimming cost V 1 base and J 7 bases; bases outside gene matches: 11. The CDR3, as DNA: TGTGCCACCAGTGATTTCCGAAATAGCGGGTCGTACGGGGAGCTGTTTTTT. It specifies CATSDFRNSGSYGELFF.

In regard to this clonotype: A much larger clone differs by one base, so this may be a read error. V and J are TRBV20-1 and TRBJ2-3, with D unresolved. The CDR3 runs 13 residues. V was pared by 3 bases and J by 2 bases, with 9 bases between. CDR1 and CDR2 from the germline V gene are DFQATT and SNEGSKA (reference sequence). CDR3 region: CSARAEPTDTQYF. In nucleotides, the CDR3 is TGCAGTGCTAGGGCGGAACCCACAGATACGCAGTATTTT.

The rearrangement links TRBV7-6 to TRBJ1-1, with D maybe TRBD1 (6 bases). Germline lookup yields CDR1 SGHVS and CDR2 FNYEAQ. V was cut by 4 bases and J by 1 base, with 13 bases left in between. This CDR3 spans 15 amino acids. The CDR3 DNA reads as TGTGCCAGCAGCTCCACAGGGACCAGGAACACTGAAGCTTTCTTT. This translates into CASSSTGTRNTEAFF.